The entry below describes one TCR beta chain. The CDR3 spans 16 residues. Per germline, CDR1 SGHTA and CDR2 FQGNSA. V lost 4 bases, J lost 0 bases, and 4 bases stayed unmatched. The sample is drawn from a study of blood T cell repertoires in COVID-19. Produced via immunoSEQ multiplex PCR; TCRdb's table is partial and in-frame only. In the table there are 150,000 to 200,000 clones, roughly 86% of which are singletons. This clonotype originated in an elderly woman in a cohort sampled during active or convalescent COVID-19. The sequencing sample was made of peripheral blood. This rearrangement joins TRBV7-2 to TRBJ1-4; TRBD1 aligns across 8 bases. The CDR3 reads CASSSQGQATNEKLFF. The DNA for the CDR3 is TGTGCCAGCAGCTCACAGGGACAGGCAACTAATGAAAAACTGTTTTTT.